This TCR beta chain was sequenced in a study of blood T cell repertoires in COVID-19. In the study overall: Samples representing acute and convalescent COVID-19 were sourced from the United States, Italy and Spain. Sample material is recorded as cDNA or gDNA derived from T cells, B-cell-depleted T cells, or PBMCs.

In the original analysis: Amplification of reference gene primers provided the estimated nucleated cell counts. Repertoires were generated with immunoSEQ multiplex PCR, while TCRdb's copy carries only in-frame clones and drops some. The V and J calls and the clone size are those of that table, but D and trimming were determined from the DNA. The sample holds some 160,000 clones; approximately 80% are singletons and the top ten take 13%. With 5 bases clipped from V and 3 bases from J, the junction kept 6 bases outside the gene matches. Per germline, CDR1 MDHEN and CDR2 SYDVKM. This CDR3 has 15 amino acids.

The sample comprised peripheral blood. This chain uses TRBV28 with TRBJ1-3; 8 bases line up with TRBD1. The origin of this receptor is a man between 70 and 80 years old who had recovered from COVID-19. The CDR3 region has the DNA TGTGCCAGCAGTGACGGACAGGGAAGTGGAAACACCATATATTTT. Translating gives CASSDGQGSGNTIYF.